This T cell receptor beta chain was sequenced for a study of radiation and T cells in renal cell carcinoma. Time point meaning: blood 2 weeks post-SBRT. Treatment described: 15 Gy SBRT to primary tumor, nephrectomy 4 weeks later. The data were produced by immunoSEQ multiplex PCR, yet TCRdb's version contains in-frame clones alone and is incomplete. The sample lists tens of thousands of clones, around 85% seen once, with 20% to 25% in the top ten. After removal of 4 bases from V and 5 bases from J, the junction contained 8 bases not matched to a gene. The length of the CDR3 is 15 residues. CDR1 and CDR2 from the germline V gene are SGHDN and FVKESK.

The genes are TRBV14 and TRBJ2-1, with 7 bases aligning to TRBD2. The receptor comes from a woman aged 50 to 65 with renal cell carcinoma. Source: blood, taken from a patient whose treatment included radiotherapy and nephrectomy. The CDR3 sequence is CASSPLGGGNNEQFF. The CDR3 DNA reads TGTGCCAGCAGCCCCTTGGGGGGGGGAAACAATGAGCAGTTCTTC.